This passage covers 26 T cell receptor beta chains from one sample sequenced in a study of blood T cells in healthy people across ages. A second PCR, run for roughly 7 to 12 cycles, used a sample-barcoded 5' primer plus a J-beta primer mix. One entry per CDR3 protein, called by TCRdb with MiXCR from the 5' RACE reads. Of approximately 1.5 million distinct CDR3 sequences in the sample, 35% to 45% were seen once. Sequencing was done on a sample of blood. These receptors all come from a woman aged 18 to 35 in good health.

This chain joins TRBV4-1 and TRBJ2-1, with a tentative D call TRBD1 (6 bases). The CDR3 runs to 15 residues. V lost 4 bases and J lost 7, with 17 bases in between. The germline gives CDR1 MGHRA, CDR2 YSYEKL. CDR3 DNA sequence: TGCGCCAGCAGCCGACGAGGGGGATCGGATAATGAGCAGTTCTTC. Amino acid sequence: CASSRRGGSDNEQFF.

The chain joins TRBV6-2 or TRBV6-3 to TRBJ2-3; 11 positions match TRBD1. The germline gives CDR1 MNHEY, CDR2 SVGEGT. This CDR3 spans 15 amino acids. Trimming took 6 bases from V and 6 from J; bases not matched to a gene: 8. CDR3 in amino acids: CASSRTGGNPDTQYF. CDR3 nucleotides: TGTGCCAGCAGCCGGACAGGGGGCAACCCCGATACGCAGTATTTT.

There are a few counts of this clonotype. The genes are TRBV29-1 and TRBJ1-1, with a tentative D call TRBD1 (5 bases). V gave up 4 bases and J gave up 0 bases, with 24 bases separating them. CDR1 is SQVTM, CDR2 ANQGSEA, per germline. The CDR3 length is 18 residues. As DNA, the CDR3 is TGCAGCGTTGTGGATCTAGGGGAGGGGAGGGCCCTGAACACTGAAGCTTTCTTT. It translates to CSVVDLGEGRALNTEAFF.

CDR3 sequence: CASSQDWGAPYNEQYF. CDR3 DNA sequence: TGCGCCAGCAGCCAAGATTGGGGGGCACCCTACAATGAGCAGTACTTC. This chain connects TRBV4-3 to TRBJ2-1; either TRBD1 or TRBD2 may fit D (6 bases each). Judging by the DNA end, TRBJ2-7 fits better; the J call may be wrong. Germline CDR1 and CDR2: LGHNA and YSLEER. The CDR3 has 16 residues.

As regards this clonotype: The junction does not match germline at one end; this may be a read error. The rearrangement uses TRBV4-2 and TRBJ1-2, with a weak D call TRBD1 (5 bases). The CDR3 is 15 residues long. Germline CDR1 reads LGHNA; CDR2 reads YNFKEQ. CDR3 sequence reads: CASSQDPGAFYDYTF. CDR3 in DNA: TGTGCCAGCAGCCAAGACCCTGGGGCGTTCTATGACTACACCTTC.

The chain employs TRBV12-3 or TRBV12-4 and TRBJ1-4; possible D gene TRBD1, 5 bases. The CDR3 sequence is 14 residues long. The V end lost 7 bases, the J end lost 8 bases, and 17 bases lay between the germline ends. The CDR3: CASTSSWRGEKLFF. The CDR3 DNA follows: TGTGCCAGCACCTCGTCCTGGAGGGGAGAAAAACTGTTTTTT.

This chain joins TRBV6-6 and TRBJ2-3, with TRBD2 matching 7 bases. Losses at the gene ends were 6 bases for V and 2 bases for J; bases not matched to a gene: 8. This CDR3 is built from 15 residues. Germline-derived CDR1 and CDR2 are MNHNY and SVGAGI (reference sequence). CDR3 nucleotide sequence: TGTGCCAGCAGCCTAACGGCGGGGGACACAGATACGCAGTATTTT. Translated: CASSLTAGDTDTQYF.

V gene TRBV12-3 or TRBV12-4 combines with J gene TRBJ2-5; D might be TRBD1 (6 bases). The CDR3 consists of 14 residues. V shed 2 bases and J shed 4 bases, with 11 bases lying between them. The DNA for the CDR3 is TGTGCCAGCAGTTTAATGGGGGCGCGAGAGACCCAGTACTTC. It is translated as CASSLMGARETQYF.

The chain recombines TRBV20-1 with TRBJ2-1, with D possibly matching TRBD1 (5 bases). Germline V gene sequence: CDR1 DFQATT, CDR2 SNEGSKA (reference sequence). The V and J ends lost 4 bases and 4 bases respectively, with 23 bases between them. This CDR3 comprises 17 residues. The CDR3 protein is CSATPFLEAGKYNEQFF. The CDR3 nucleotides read TGCAGTGCTACTCCTTTCCTAGAGGCAGGGAAATACAATGAGCAGTTCTTC.

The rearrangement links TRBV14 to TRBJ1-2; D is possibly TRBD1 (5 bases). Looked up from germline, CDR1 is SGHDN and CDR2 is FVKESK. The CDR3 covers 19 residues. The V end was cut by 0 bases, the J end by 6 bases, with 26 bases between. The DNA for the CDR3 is TGTGCCAGCAGCCAAGATTCGCGTGGGCAGGGAGGCCTTTTCGATGGCTACACCTTC. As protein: CASSQDSRGQGGLFDGYTF.

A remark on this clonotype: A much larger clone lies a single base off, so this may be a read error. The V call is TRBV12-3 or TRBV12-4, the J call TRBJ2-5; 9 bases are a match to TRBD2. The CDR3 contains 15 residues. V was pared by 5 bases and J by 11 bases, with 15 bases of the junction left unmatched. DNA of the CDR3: TGTGCCAGCAGTGATAGCGGGAGCGGCTACAATGAGCAGTACTTC. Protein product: CASSDSGSGYNEQYF.

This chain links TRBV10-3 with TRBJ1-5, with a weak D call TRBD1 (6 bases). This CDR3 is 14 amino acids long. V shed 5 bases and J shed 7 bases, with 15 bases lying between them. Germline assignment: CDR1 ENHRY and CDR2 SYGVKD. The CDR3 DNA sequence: TGTGCCATCAGTTCAACAGGGTCGAACCAGCCCCAGCATTTT. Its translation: CAISSTGSNQPQHF.

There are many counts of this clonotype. CDR3 bases: TGTGCCAGCATCCTACCACGCGGGGGGGTTGGAGATACGCAGTATTTT. Protein: CASILPRGGVGDTQYF. The chain is built from TRBV7-2 and TRBJ2-3; 9 bases agree with TRBD2. V lost 7 bases to trimming and J lost 5 bases; unmatched junction nucleotides: 13. The length of the CDR3 is 16 residues. CDR1 and CDR2 (germline): SGHTA, FQGNSA.

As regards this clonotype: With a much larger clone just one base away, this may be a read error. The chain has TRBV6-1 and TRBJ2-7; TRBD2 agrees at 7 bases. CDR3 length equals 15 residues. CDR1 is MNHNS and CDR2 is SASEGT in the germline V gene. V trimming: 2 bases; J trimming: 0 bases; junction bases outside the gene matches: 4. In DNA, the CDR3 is TGTGCCAGCAGTGAATTGGGCGGGAGCTCCTACGAGCAGTACTTC. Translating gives CASSELGGSSYEQYF.

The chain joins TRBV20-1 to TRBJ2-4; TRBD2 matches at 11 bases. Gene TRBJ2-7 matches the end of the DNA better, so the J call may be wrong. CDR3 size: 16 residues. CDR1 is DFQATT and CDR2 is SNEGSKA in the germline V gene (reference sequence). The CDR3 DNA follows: TGCAGTGCTAGAGACCTACTAGCGGGAGACCCCTACGAGCAGTACTTC. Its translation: CSARDLLAGDPYEQYF.

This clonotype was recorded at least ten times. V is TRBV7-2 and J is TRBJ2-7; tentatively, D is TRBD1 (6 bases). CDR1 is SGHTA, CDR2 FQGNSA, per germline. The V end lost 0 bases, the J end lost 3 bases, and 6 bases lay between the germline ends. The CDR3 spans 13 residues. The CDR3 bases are TGTGCCAGCAGCTTAGCGACAGGCTACGAGCAGTACTTC. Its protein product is CASSLATGYEQYF. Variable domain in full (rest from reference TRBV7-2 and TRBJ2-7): GAGVSQSPSNKVTEKGKDVELRCDPISGHTALYWYRQSLGQGLEFLIYFQGNSAPDKSGLPSDRFSAERTGGSVSTLTIQRTQQEDSAVYLCASSLATGYEQYFGPGTRLTVT.

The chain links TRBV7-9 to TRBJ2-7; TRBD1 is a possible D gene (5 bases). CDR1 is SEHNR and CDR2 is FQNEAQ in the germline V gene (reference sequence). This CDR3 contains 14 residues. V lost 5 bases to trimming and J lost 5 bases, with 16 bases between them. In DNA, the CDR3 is TGTGCCAGCAGCCCCAGGGTCGGGCTAGACGAGCAGTACTTC. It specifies CASSPRVGLDEQYF.

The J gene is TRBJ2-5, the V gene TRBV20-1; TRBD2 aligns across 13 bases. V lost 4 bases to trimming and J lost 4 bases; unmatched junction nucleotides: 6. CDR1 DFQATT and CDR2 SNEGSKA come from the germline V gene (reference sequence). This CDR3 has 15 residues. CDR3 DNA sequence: TGCAGTGCTACTCGACTAGCGGGGGGCGCAGAGACCCAGTACTTC. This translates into CSATRLAGGAETQYF.

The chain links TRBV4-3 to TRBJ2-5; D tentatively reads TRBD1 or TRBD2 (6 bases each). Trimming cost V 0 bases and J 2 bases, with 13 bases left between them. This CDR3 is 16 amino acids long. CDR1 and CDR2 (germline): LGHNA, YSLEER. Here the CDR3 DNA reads TGCGCCAGCAGCCAAGATAAAGGGGGGATACAAGAGACCCAGTACTTC. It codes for CASSQDKGGIQETQYF.

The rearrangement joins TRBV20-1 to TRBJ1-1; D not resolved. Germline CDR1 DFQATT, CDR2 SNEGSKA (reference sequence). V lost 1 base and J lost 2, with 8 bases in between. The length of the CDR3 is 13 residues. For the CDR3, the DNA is TGCAGTGCTAGAGGAAGCAGAAACACTGAAGCTTTCTTT. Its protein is CSARGSRNTEAFF.

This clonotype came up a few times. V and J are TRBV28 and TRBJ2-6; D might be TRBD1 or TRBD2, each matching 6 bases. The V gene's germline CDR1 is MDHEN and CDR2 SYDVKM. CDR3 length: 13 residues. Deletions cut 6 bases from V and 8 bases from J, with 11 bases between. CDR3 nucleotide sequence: TGTGCCAGCAGCCCCCGGGGGCCCAACGTCCTGACTTTC. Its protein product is CASSPRGPNVLTF. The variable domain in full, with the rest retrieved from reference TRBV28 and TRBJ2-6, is DVKVTQSSRYLVKRTGEKVFLECVQDMDHENMFWYRQDPGLGLRLIYFSYDVKMKEKGDIPEGYSVSREKKERFSLILESASTNQTSMYLCASSPRGPNVLTFGAGSRLTVL.

The DNA of the CDR3 is TGTGCCAGCAGCTTAGTCGACAGATTGGGTGGCTACACCTTC. This gives the protein CASSLVDRLGGYTF. This sequence joins TRBV7-2 and TRBJ1-2; the D gene is possibly TRBD1 (5 bases). V lost 1 base and J 7 bases, leaving 13 bases between the germline ends. CDR3 length equals 14 residues. Germline V gene lookup returns CDR1 SGHTA and CDR2 FQGNSA.

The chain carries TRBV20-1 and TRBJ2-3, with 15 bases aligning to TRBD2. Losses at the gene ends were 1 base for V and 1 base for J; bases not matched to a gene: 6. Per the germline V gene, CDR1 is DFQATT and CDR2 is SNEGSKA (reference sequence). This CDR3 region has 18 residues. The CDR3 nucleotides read TGCAGTGCTAGAGTAAAGGGACTAGCGGGAGGACGCACAGATACGCAGTATTTT. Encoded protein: CSARVKGLAGGRTDTQYF.

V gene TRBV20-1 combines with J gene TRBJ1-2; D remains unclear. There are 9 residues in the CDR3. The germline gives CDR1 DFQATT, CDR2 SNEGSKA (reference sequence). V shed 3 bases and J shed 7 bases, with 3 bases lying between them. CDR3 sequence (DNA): TGCAGTGCTAGGGGTGGCTACACCTTC. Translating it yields CSARGGYTF.

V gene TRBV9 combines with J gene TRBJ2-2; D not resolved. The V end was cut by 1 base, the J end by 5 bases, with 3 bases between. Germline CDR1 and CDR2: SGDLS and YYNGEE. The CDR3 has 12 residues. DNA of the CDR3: TGTGCCAGCAGCGTATGGACCGGGGAGCTGTTTTTT. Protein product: CASSVWTGELFF. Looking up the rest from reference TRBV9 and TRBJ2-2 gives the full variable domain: DSGVTQTPKHLITATGQRVTLRCSPRSGDLSVYWYQQSLDQGLQFLIQYYNGEERAKGNILERFSAQQFPDLHSELNLSSLELGDSALYFCASSVWTGELFFGEGSRLTVL.

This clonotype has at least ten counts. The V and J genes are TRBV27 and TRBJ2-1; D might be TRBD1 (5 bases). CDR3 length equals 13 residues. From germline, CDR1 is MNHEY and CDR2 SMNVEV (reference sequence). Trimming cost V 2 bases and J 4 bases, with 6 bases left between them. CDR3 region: CASSLNRYNEQFF. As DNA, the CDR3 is TGTGCCAGCAGTTTAAACAGGTACAATGAGCAGTTCTTC.